This TCR beta chain is from a study of blood T cells in healthy people across ages. Alongside a J-beta primer mix, a sample-barcoded 5' primer served in a second PCR lasting 7 to 11 cycles. Template switching added a 12-random-nucleotide identifier to every cDNA molecule. TCRdb used MiXCR to reprocess the 5' RACE reads, holding one entry per CDR3 protein. The sample has about 1.8 million distinct CDR3 sequences; just under 50% are singletons. Caucasian individuals from Russia who were healthy and aged roughly 6 to 95 acted as donors. Per the germline V gene, CDR1 is DFQATT and CDR2 is SNEGSKA (reference sequence). The CDR3 runs 14 residues. This clonotype turned up a few times.

The clonotype originates from a woman in her forties in good health. The sample taken for sequencing was blood. The V gene is TRBV20-1, the J gene TRBJ2-3; 7 bases are shared with TRBD2. The DNA for the CDR3 is TGCGCCCCTCCCCGGGGGGTGAGCACAGATACGCAGTATTTT. As protein: CAPPRGVSTDTQYF.